This is a list of T cell receptor beta chains from one sample in a study of T cells after yellow fever vaccination. TCRdb called the 5' RACE reads again in MiXCR, with one record for every CDR3 protein. The sample yields fewer than 400,000 distinct CDR3 sequences, more than 5.5% seen once. Sequencing was performed on PBMCs, taken 5 days after the yellow fever booster vaccination. The receptors derive from a man aged 25-45 years who received the YFV17D yellow fever vaccine. CDR3s leave out the opening cysteine and the closing phenylalanine or tryptophan. The order of the fields is V gene, J gene, clone size, CDR3 protein. Only some rows state a clone size, as once, few, many or a class for expanded clones.

v_call: TRBV20-1
j_call: TRBJ1-3
clone_size: few
cdr3_aa: SARDHAPGQVGNTIY

v_call: TRBV4-2
j_call: TRBJ2-3
clone_size: -
cdr3_aa: ASTQDPLVGTSTDTQY

v_call: TRBV20-1
j_call: TRBJ1-2
clone_size: many
cdr3_aa: SASYGADYGYT

v_call: TRBV20-1
j_call: TRBJ2-7
clone_size: -
cdr3_aa: SASHMAIGGEQY

v_call: TRBV4-3
j_call: TRBJ2-7
clone_size: many
cdr3_aa: ASSQAGSGGYEQY

v_call: TRBV24-1
j_call: TRBJ2-5
clone_size: many
cdr3_aa: ATSDPRTDGETQY

v_call: TRBV7-6
j_call: TRBJ1-1
clone_size: many
cdr3_aa: ASSFGPGGTEAF

v_call: TRBV7-2
j_call: TRBJ1-1
clone_size: many
cdr3_aa: ASSLKETEAF

v_call: TRBV20-1
j_call: TRBJ2-7
clone_size: -
cdr3_aa: SASGLAYEQY

v_call: TRBV6-1
j_call: TRBJ2-6
clone_size: few
cdr3_aa: ASGFSGANVLT

v_call: TRBV6-1
j_call: TRBJ2-5
clone_size: -
cdr3_aa: ASWGWEGAVGETQY

v_call: TRBV6-5
j_call: TRBJ2-3
clone_size: few
cdr3_aa: ASSYAGGPQDTQY

v_call: TRBV6-4
j_call: TRBJ2-3
clone_size: few
cdr3_aa: ASDLKTEENTDTQY

v_call: TRBV7-2
j_call: TRBJ1-2
clone_size: few
cdr3_aa: ASSFGGGYGYT

v_call: TRBV7-3
j_call: TRBJ2-2
clone_size: few
cdr3_aa: ASRQGVHDGELF

v_call: TRBV18
j_call: TRBJ2-3
clone_size: few
cdr3_aa: ASSLTTGGETQY

v_call: TRBV7-2
j_call: TRBJ2-7
clone_size: -
cdr3_aa: ASSGEGITLYEQY

v_call: TRBV9
j_call: TRBJ2-6
clone_size: -
cdr3_aa: ASSGGWGDSHSGANVLT

v_call: TRBV7-8
j_call: TRBJ2-5
clone_size: many
cdr3_aa: ASLARRGTQY

v_call: TRBV20-1
j_call: TRBJ2-1
clone_size: few
cdr3_aa: SARLRGGEQF

v_call: TRBV20-1
j_call: TRBJ2-5
clone_size: -
cdr3_aa: SARTPGGAETQY

v_call: TRBV18
j_call: TRBJ1-2
clone_size: -
cdr3_aa: ASSPQGTGPVHT

v_call: TRBV12-3/TRBV12-4
j_call: TRBJ1-2
clone_size: many
cdr3_aa: ASSSIPDRANYGYT

v_call: TRBV5-1
j_call: TRBJ2-7
clone_size: -
cdr3_aa: ASSPTSGASYEQY

v_call: TRBV20-1
j_call: TRBJ1-1
clone_size: -
cdr3_aa: SARVSGGERTEAF

v_call: TRBV7-2
j_call: TRBJ2-5
clone_size: -
cdr3_aa: ASSSPGGVETQY

v_call: TRBV5-5
j_call: TRBJ1-3
clone_size: -
cdr3_aa: ASSLGRISGNTIY